This T cell receptor beta chain emerged from a study of human T cells and chemical hapten exposure. This clonotype was detected only a few times. The ends were cut back, 2 bases at V and 2 bases at J, with 9 bases in the middle. Germline values: CDR1 SQVTM, CDR2 ANQGSEA. The CDR3 has 13 amino acids. Time point meaning: pre-sensitization, week 0. This sample's treatment: therapeutic diphenylcyclopropenone sensitization with weekly scalp DPC. TCRdb reprocessed the RACE reads via MiXCR and lists one record per CDR3 protein. The profile shows some 360,000 distinct CDR3 sequences, around 5.5% of them singletons.

This TCR was sampled from a woman aged 50 to 65 with alopecia areata. Some clones in this sample may be carry-over from other donors' samples. The material was whole blood, obtained in connection with sensitization to the hapten diphenylcyclopropenone (DPC). V and J are TRBV29-1 and TRBJ1-2; a possible D gene is TRBD1 (6 bases). The CDR3 sequence is CSVEPGTNYGYTF. The CDR3 DNA follows: TGCAGCGTTGAACCGGGGACAAACTATGGCTACACCTTC.